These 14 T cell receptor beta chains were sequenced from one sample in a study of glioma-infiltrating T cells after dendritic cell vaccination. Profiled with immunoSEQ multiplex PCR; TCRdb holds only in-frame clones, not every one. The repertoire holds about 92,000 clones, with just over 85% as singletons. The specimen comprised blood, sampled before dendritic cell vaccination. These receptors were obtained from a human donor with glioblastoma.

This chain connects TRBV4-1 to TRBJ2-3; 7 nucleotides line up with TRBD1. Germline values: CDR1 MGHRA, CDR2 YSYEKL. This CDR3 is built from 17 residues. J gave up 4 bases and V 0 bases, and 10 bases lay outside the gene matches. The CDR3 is CASSQDPGQPRADTQYF. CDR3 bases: TGCGCCAGCAGCCAAGATCCGGGACAGCCTAGGGCAGATACGCAGTATTTT.

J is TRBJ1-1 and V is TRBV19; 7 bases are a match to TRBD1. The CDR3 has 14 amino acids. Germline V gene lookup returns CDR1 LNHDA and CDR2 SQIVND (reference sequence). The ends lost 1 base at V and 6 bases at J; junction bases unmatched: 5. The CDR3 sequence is CASSIGGGGPEAFF. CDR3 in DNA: TGTGCCAGTAGTATAGGAGGAGGGGGCCCTGAAGCTTTCTTT.

The chain's CDR3 is CASSAQGGSYEQYF. For the CDR3, the DNA is TGTGCCAGCAGCGCCCAGGGTGGTTCTTACGAGCAGTACTTC. This chain links TRBV4-2 with TRBJ2-7; tentatively, D is TRBD1 (5 bases). Trimming pared 5 bases from V and 4 bases from J, leaving 15 bases between. Germline V gene data show CDR1 as LGHNA and CDR2 as YNFKEQ. There are 14 residues in the CDR3.

CDR3 coding DNA: TGTGCCAGCAGGGTTGAGGGGACAGTCGGGGAGCAGTACTTC. Its translation is CASRVEGTVGEQYF. This rearrangement joins TRBV4-2 to TRBJ2-7; 7 positions match TRBD1. The germline V gene has CDR1 LGHNA and CDR2 YNFKEQ. There are 14 residues in the CDR3. Germline trimming cut 6 bases from V and 7 bases from J; bases unmatched to any gene: 12.

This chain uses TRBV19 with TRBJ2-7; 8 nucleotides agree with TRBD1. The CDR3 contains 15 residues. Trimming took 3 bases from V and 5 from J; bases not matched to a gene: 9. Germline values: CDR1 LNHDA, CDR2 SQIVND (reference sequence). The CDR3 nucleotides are TGTGCCAGTAGTATCCAGGGGGCTGCTAGGGACGAGCAGTACTTC. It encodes CASSIQGAARDEQYF.

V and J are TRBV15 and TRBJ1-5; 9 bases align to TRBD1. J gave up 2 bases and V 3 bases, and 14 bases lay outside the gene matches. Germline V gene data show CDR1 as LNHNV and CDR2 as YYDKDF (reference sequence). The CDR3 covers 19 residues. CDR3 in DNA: TGTGCCACCAGCAGGGCGATAACAGGGGGCGCGGGGGGCAATCAGCCCCAGCATTTT. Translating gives CATSRAITGGAGGNQPQHF.

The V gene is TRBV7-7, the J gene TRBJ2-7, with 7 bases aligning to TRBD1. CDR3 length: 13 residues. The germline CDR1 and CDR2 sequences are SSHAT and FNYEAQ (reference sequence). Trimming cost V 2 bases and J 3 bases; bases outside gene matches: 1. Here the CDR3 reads CASSLRDSYEQYF. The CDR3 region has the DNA TGTGCCAGCAGCTTACGGGACAGCTACGAGCAGTACTTC.

In nucleotides, the CDR3 is TGTGCCAGCAGTTTATCGGCGGGTACAGACAATCAGCCCCAGCATTTT. It encodes CASSLSAGTDNQPQHF. This chain links TRBV28 with TRBJ1-5; D is undetermined. CDR1 and CDR2 (germline): MDHEN, SYDVKM. The CDR3 loop spans 16 amino acids. Trimming stripped 1 base from V and 3 bases from J, with 13 bases between.

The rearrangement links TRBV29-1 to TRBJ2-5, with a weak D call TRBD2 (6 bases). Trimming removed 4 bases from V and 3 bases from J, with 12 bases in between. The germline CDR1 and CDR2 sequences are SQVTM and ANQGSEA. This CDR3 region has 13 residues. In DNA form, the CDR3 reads TGCAGCGTTGGGGCGGGGTGGAAAGAGACCCAGTACTTC. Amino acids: CSVGAGWKETQYF.

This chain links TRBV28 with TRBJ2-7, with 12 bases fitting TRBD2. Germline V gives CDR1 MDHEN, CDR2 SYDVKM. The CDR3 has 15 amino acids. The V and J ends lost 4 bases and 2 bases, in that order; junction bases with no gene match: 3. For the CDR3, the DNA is TGTGCCAGCAGTTCTAGCGGGAGGGTCCCCTACGAGCAGTACTTC. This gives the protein CASSSSGRVPYEQYF.

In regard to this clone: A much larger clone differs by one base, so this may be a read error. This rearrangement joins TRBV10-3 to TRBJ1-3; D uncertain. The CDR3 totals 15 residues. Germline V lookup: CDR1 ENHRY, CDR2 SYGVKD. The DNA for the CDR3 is TGTGCCATCAGTGATCAGGAGGACTCTGGAAACGCCATATATTTT. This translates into CAISDQEDSGNAIYF.

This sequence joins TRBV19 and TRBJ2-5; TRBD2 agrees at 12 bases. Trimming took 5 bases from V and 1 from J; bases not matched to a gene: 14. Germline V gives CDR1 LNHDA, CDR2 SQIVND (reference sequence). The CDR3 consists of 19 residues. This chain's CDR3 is CASSSRASGGAFGQETQYF. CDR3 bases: TGTGCCAGTAGTTCTCGGGCTAGCGGGGGGGCCTTTGGCCAAGAGACCCAGTACTTC.

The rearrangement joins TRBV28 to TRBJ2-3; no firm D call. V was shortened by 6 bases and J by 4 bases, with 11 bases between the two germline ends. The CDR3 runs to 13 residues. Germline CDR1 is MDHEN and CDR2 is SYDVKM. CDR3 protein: CASSTVRPDTQYF. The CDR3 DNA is TGTGCCAGCAGCACCGTGCGCCCAGATACGCAGTATTTT.

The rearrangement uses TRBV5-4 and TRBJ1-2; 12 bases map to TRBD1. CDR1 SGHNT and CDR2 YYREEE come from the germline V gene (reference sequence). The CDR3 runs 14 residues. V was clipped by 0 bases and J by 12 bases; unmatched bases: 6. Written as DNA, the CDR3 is TGTGCCAGCAGCTTGGGGGGACAGGGGGCGGGAAACACCTTC. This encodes CASSLGGQGAGNTF. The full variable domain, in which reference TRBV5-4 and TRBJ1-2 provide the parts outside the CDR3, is ETGVTQSPTHLIKTRGQQVTLRCSSQSGHNTVSWYQQALGQGPQFIFQYYREEENGRGNFPPRFSGLQFPNYSSELNVNALELDDSALYLCASSLGGQGAGNTFGSGTRLTVV.